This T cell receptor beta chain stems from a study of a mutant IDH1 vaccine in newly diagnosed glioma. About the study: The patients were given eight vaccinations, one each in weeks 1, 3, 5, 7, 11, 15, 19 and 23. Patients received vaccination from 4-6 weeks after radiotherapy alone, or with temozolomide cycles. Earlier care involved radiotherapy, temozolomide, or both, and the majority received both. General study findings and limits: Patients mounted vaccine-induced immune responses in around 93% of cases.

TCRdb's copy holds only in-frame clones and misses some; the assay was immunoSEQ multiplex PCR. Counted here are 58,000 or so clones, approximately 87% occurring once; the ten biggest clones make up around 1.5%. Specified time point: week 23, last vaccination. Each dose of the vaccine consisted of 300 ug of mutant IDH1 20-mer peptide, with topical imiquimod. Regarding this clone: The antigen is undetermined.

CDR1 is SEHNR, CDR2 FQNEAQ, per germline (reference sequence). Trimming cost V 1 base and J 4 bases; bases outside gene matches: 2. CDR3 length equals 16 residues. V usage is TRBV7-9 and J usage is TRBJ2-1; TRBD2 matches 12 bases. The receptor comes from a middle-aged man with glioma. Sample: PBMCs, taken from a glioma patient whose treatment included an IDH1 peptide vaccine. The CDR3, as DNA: TGTGCCAGCAGCTTAGAACTAGCGGGAGGTTACAATGAGCAGTTCTTC. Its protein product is CASSLELAGGYNEQFF. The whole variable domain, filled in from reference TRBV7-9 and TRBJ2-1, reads DTGVSQNPRHKITKRGQNVTFRCDPISEHNRLYWYRQTLGQGPEFLTYFQNEAQLEKSRLLSDRFSAERPKGSFSTLEIQRTEQGDSAMYLCASSLELAGGYNEQFFGPGTRLTVL.